This TCR beta chain was captured by sequencing in a study of cytomegalovirus exposure and HLA in healthy donors. Across the study: The approximately 110 validation repertoires used a platform that matched the one used for the approximately 610 first-cohort repertoires, as a later analysis reported.

General study findings and limits: The classifier was said to identify cytomegalovirus status with high specificity and sensitivity. As confirmed in vitro, a few CMV-associated chains were specific for CMV antigens.

The CDR3 sequence is 16 residues long. V lost 4 bases to trimming and J lost 9 bases; unmatched junction nucleotides: 11. Per germline, CDR1 MNHEY and CDR2 SVGAGI. Remarks on this clone: Its cognate antigen is unknown.

Method: immunoSEQ multiplex PCR; TCRdb's copy keeps in-frame clones and lacks some. This table holds 150,000 or so clones, 70% to 90% found once. The rearrangement joins TRBV6-5 to TRBJ1-6; 8 bases are a match to TRBD1. This sequence was found in a man between 18 and 35 years old in good health and CMV-seropositive. Input material: PBMCs. This CDR3 is CASSSQFQGAGSPLHF. CDR3 DNA sequence: TGTGCCAGCAGTTCTCAATTCCAGGGGGCTGGTTCACCCCTCCACTTT.